This TCR beta chain was observed in a study of EBV T-cell therapy then PD-1 blockade in nasopharyngeal carcinoma (dated by TCRdb to the early 2020s). The Qiagen DNeasy Kit was used to extract genomic DNA from the sorted cells. Deep sequencing of the TCR beta chain was done on the immunoSEQ platform. In the original analysis: Repertoire data analysis was performed with the immunoSEQ Analyzer software. The source is immuneACCESS, and TCRdb retained only in-frame sequences with V and J called. Part of the clones is not carried over; for the studies checked, unresolved V genes explain less than half of this, and the remainder is unexplained. That table furnishes V, J and clone size, whereas the DNA furnished D and trimming. The sample table lists more than 20,000 clones, about four fifths of them with a count of one. The ten top clones hold approximately 25% of the sample. Explained via the paper, the treatment or condition label denotes: AdE1-LMPpoly-expanded autologous EBV-specific T-cell therapy followed by anti-PD-1 nivolumab.

Comments on this clone: No antigen is known for it. No much larger clone is present one base from it, and per-base qualities are unavailable.

CDR3 length: 15 amino acids, cysteine to phenylalanine. The retained sequence is limited to the CDR3, 45 bases, with the frame set at the first base. From the germline V gene, CDR1 is SGDLS and CDR2 is YYNGEE. V is trimmed back by 3 bases and J by 4 bases, and the junction contains 7 bases that no gene match accounts for. The clonotype comes from a man between 35 and 55 years old with nasopharyngeal carcinoma. The sample was CD8+ T cells from blood, taken at day -245 from a patient whose treatment included autologous EBV-specific T cells and nivolumab. The chain employs TRBV9 and TRBJ2-7; 10 bases in the junction line up with TRBD1. The CDR3 protein: CASSEHPGQGYEQYF. DNA sequence: TGTGCCAGCAGCGAACACCCGGGACAGGGGTACGAGCAGTACTTC.